These T cell receptor beta chains were read from a single sample in a study of T-cell reconstitution after alpha-beta-depleted transplantation in children. Using its own MiXCR run on the PCR reads, TCRdb lists one record per CDR3 protein. The data hold 700,000 or so distinct CDR3 sequences, with roughly 14% observed a single time. The specimen was PBMCs, collected before TCRalphabeta/CD19-depleted stem cell transplant. The receptor set was obtained from a girl under 10 years old with congenital amegakaryocytic thrombocytopenia, due to receive a stem cell transplant. Both conserved end residues are part of each CDR3. A row's size may be missing; if present it is once, few, many or a size class.

clone_size	j_call	v_call	cdr3_aa
many	TRBJ2-1	TRBV7-9	CASSLNQARREMHEQFF
many	TRBJ1-2	TRBV19	CASSIDRRRYYGYTF
few	TRBJ2-1	TRBV20-1	CSAYDSGRPRDEQFF
many	TRBJ1-1	TRBV4-1	CASSQWGIAFF
few	TRBJ1-1	TRBV27	CASRGTWSAEAFF
many	TRBJ2-2	TRBV20-1	CSAPINQDRHTGELFF
many	TRBJ2-5	TRBV5-1	CASSLAGPGVETQYF
-	TRBJ1-1	TRBV27	CASSHDISTEAFF
-	TRBJ1-1	TRBV3-1	CASSQRANENTEAFF
many	TRBJ2-7	TRBV7-6	CASSGRDYEQYF
many	TRBJ2-2	TRBV6-5	CASSYNSGGTGELFF
few	TRBJ2-1	TRBV19	CATTGRASSYNEQFF
-	TRBJ2-1	TRBV19	CASRNLGNEQFF
many	TRBJ2-3	TRBV6-1	CASSQSGAGVGVQYF
few	TRBJ2-3	TRBV28	CASMIGGSFSDTQYF
many	TRBJ2-5	TRBV5-5	CASSLDHLQETQYF
-	TRBJ2-7	TRBV12-3/TRBV12-4	CASSRAPDGHEQYF
-	TRBJ1-2	TRBV12-3/TRBV12-4	CASRPGVLAGYTF
many	TRBJ2-3	TRBV7-9	CASSLPSPVGDTQYF
few	TRBJ1-2	TRBV10-3	CAIPSGGQSWMEGYTF
few	TRBJ1-5	TRBV15	CATDLGGGSPQHF
once	TRBJ2-2	TRBV20-1	CSAGELFF
-	TRBJ2-7	TRBV11-2	CASSPMTTKGEQYF
-	TRBJ2-4	TRBV12-3/TRBV12-4	CASSLSYRVDIQYF
-	TRBJ1-1	TRBV6-1	CASSNREVRTEAFF
many	TRBJ1-1	TRBV27	CASSLGRSTEAFF
many	TRBJ2-2	TRBV12-3/TRBV12-4	CASNISPPDTGELFF
-	TRBJ2-7	TRBV3-1	CASSQTGLALYEQYF
few	TRBJ2-1	TRBV20-1	CSAPRVATRGVEQFF
many	TRBJ2-7	TRBV5-1	CASSFKADYEQYF
-	TRBJ1-1	TRBV28	CAALGNTEAFF
-	TRBJ2-5	TRBV29-1	CSVDEGAGETQYF
-	TRBJ2-1	TRBV7-9	CASSSPRGSQGAYNEQFF
few	TRBJ2-7	TRBV5-1	CASSLRTDAEQYF
few	TRBJ2-3	TRBV5-1	CASSLGGRTPTDTQYF
many	TRBJ2-1	TRBV5-1	CASSLAGGIYNEQFF
many	TRBJ2-7	TRBV20-1	CGSIRRGEQYF
-	TRBJ2-1	TRBV29-1	CSGSRDMVANEQFF
many	TRBJ2-7	TRBV5-8	CASRTYEQYF
few	TRBJ2-3	TRBV5-1	CASSNGLAGAGKTDTQYF
many	TRBJ2-1	TRBV9	CASSGSGISYNEQFF
-	TRBJ2-1	TRBV5-1	CASSLGGRMAPPEEQFF
many	TRBJ1-1	TRBV10-2	CASKRQAEAFF
-	TRBJ2-7	TRBV20-1	CSAAGQESYEQYF
few	TRBJ2-2	TRBV20-1	CSARETGGPGELFF
many	TRBJ2-5	TRBV29-1	CSVEIVAGGETQYF
few	TRBJ2-7	TRBV7-9	CASSLEQNYEQYF
-	TRBJ1-1	TRBV5-5	CASSSGTGVPEAFF
few	TRBJ2-1	TRBV29-1	CSVVLAGGPSEQFF
few	TRBJ2-7	TRBV5-1	CASSRTLGARSYEQYF
-	TRBJ2-5	TRBV15	CATSRDPRKETQYF
many	TRBJ2-1	TRBV5-1	CASSFRLAGGPQDFNEQFF
-	TRBJ2-3	TRBV12-5	CASGSRTGYPDTQYF
-	TRBJ1-1	TRBV7-9	CASSPTHTGERRAFF